This T cell receptor beta chain was retrieved from a study of cytomegalovirus exposure and HLA in healthy donors. It was with 60 Vbeta and 13 Jbeta primers that the PCR ran. Assay: immunoSEQ multiplex PCR; the TCRdb copy retains only in-frame clones and omits some. The profile shows some 96,000 clones, around 76% of them singletons. Germline V CDR1 and CDR2: SGHRS, YFSETQ. Trimming shortened V by 1 base and J by 2 bases, and 12 bases separated the two germline ends. The CDR3 is 16 amino acids. This clonotype originated in a woman in her fifties or sixties in good health and CMV-seropositive. The genes are TRBV5-1 and TRBJ2-2; D perhaps matches TRBD1 (6 bases). Sequences were obtained from PBMCs. CDR3 in amino acids: CASSLLPGENTGELFF. CDR3 in DNA: TGCGCCAGCAGCTTGTTACCAGGGGAAAACACCGGGGAGCTGTTTTTT.